Listed below are T cell receptor beta chains from one sample, sequenced in a study of blood T cell repertoires in COVID-19. The table came from immunoSEQ multiplex PCR; TCRdb's copy has only in-frame clones and leaves some out. The repertoire includes about 210,000 clones, 65% to 90% of them detected once, and roughly 5.3% sits in the top ten. The sample comprised peripheral blood. The receptors come from a man aged 45 to 65 with COVID-19, enrolled during active disease. Both conserved end residues are part of each CDR3. D genes are given only for firm matches. For some rows the clone size is stated as once, few or many, or as a class when expanded; others skip it.

V gene	clone size	J gene	D gene	CDR3 protein	CDR3 DNA
TRBV4-1	NA	TRBJ2-7	NA	CASSQEPGLSYEQYF	TGCGCCAGCAGCCAAGAGCCCGGACTCTCCTACGAGCAGTACTTC
TRBV12-3/TRBV12-4	NA	TRBJ2-2	NA	CASQGFDTGELFF	TGTGCCAGCCAGGGGTTTGACACCGGGGAGCTGTTTTTT
TRBV5-6	once	TRBJ1-1	NA	CASSSLLGTGRREAFF	TGTGCCAGCAGCTCGCTTTTGGGCACAGGTCGCCGAGAAGCTTTCTTT
TRBV27	NA	TRBJ2-1	TRBD2	CASSYWLAGGLGNEQFF	TGTGCCAGCAGTTATTGGCTAGCGGGGGGCCTAGGGAATGAGCAGTTCTTC
TRBV6-5	NA	TRBJ2-3	TRBD2	CASSLSGASTDTQYF	TGTGCCAGCAGCCTAAGCGGGGCTAGCACAGATACGCAGTATTTT
TRBV5-4	NA	TRBJ2-1	NA	CASSRNNEQFF	TGTGCCAGCAGCCGTAACAATGAGCAGTTCTTC
TRBV4-3	NA	TRBJ1-6	NA	CASSQDRTASSPLHF	TGCGCCAGCAGCCAAGATAGGACTGCCAGTTCACCCCTCCACTTT
TRBV7-2	few	TRBJ1-1	NA	CASSLRRGGEAFF	TGTGCCAGCAGCTTAAGGAGGGGGGGTGAAGCTTTCTTT
TRBV7-8	NA	TRBJ2-3	TRBD2	CASSLGRGAQYF	TGTGCCAGCAGCTTAGGTCGGGGGGCGCAGTATTTT
TRBV11-3	NA	TRBJ2-2	NA	CASSSTLVGELFF	TGTGCCAGCAGCTCCACTTTGGTCGGGGAGCTGTTTTTT
TRBV19	few	TRBJ1-5	NA	CATSGLWGGGNQPQHF	TGTGCCACTTCTGGCCTATGGGGGGGAGGCAATCAGCCCCAGCATTTT
TRBV24-1	once	TRBJ2-1	TRBD2	CATNGLANNEQFF	TGTGCCACCAACGGACTAGCGAACAATGAGCAGTTCTTC